A single sample is the source of the 3 T cell receptor beta chains below, sequenced in a study of tumor-infiltrating lymphocytes in primary liver carcinoma (TCRdb year 2017). Without any cell sorting, total RNA and DNA were extracted together from approximately 20-30 mg of bulk tissue using the AllPrep DNA/RNA mini kit. Sequenced on an Illumina HiSeq 2500. Using a constant-region primer and ProtoScript II reverse transcriptase, TCRbeta-specific cDNA was reverse-transcribed from about 540 ng total RNA. TCRbeta libraries were built with three nested multiplex PCR rounds, a slightly modified ARM-PCR procedure. Multiplex TRBV1-TRBV30 forward primers and a Cbeta reverse primer were used in the first two PCR rounds, each of which was run for approximately 9 cycles. TCRdb cleaned the public reads at Q25 with fastp, built clones with MiXCR and kept in-frame beta chains. Rows are combined by CDR3 protein, so each entry shows the most common genes and DNA. This sample lists around 26,000 distinct CDR3 sequences; roughly 80% were detected once. The ten biggest clones cover under 55% of the sample.

The specimen was liver tumor tissue from sampling region 3. The sample's cell subset or site, from its label and the paper: tumor region T3, left-lateral pole. These receptors all come from a man between 35 and 55 years old with primary liver carcinoma and hepatitis B virus infection.

Relative to its sample, this clonotype is large. The chain recombines TRBV12-3 or TRBV12-4 with TRBJ2-5; either TRBD1 or TRBD2 may supply D (5 bases each). The CDR3 has 13 amino acids. The ends were cut back, 2 bases at V and 7 bases at J, with 11 bases in the middle. CDR3 DNA: TGTGCCAGCAGTTTAACGGTTGGGGGGACCCAGTACTTC. This codes for CASSLTVGGTQYF.

The chain is built from TRBV6-8 and TRBJ2-2; D may correspond to TRBD1 or TRBD2 (5 bases each). V was cut by 8 bases and J by 12 bases, with 13 bases left in between. The CDR3 length is 11 residues. The V gene's germline CDR1 is MNHGY and CDR2 SAAAGT. CDR3 loop: CASLDTGQLFF. Here the CDR3 DNA reads TGTGCCAGCCTAGACACGGGGCAGCTGTTTTTT.

As concerns this clonotype: Since no conserved phenylalanine or tryptophan closes the CDR3, a read error is the likely cause. This chain connects TRBV4-1 to TRBJ2-3, with 12 positions matching TRBD2. The germline V gene has CDR1 MGHRA and CDR2 YSYEKL. The CDR3 has 16 amino acids. The CDR3 region is CASSQRLAGGTDTQYL. CDR3 in DNA: TGTGCCAGCAGCCAACGACTAGCGGGAGGCACAGATACGCAGTATCTT.